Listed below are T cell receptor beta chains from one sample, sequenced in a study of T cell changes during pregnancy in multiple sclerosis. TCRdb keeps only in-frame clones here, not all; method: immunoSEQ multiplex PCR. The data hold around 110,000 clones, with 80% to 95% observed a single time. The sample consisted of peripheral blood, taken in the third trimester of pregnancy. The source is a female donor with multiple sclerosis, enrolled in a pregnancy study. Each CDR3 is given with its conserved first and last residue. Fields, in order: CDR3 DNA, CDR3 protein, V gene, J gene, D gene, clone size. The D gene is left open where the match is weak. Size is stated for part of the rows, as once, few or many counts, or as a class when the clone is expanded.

TGTGCCAGTGGGGGGATCACTGGCTCCTCCGAAAAACTGTTTTTT,CASGGITGSSEKLFF,TRBV19,TRBJ1-4,-,-
TGTGCCAGCAGCTTAGGGCCCCAGAACACTGAAGCTTTCTTT,CASSLGPQNTEAFF,TRBV7-9,TRBJ1-1,-,-
TGTGCCAGCGGGTCTTGGCAGGGCCCCCAAGAGACCCAGTACTTC,CASGSWQGPQETQYF,TRBV6-1,TRBJ2-5,-,-
TGTGCCAGCAGTCGGACAGGGGGGATAACAGATACGCAGTATTTT,CASSRTGGITDTQYF,TRBV6-5,TRBJ2-3,TRBD1,once
TGTGCCATCAGTGAGTCGAAGGGGCAGGGCTATGGCAATGAGCAGTTCTTC,CAISESKGQGYGNEQFF,TRBV10-3,TRBJ2-1,-,-
TGTGCCAGCATTAGGAGGGCGGACACTGAAGCTTTCTTT,CASIRRADTEAFF,TRBV28,TRBJ1-1,-,-
TGTGCCAGAAGCTCCGGGACTAGGAATGAGCAGTTCTTC,CARSSGTRNEQFF,TRBV5-3,TRBJ2-1,TRBD2,-
TGTGCCAGCAGCGGACAGGGGTCGGACACCGGGGAGCTGTTTTTT,CASSGQGSDTGELFF,TRBV9,TRBJ2-2,TRBD1,-
TGTGCCAGCAGCTTGGTGGACAGGGCGAACGAGCAGTACTTC,CASSLVDRANEQYF,TRBV13,TRBJ2-7,TRBD1,once
-,CASSIDSGQGEGYTF,TRBV19,TRBJ1-2,-,-
TGTGCCAGCAGCTTAGGGGGCCGGGAGACCCAGTACTTC,CASSLGGRETQYF,TRBV7-2,TRBJ2-5,-,-
TGTGCCAGCAGCTTAGAAAGTAGAGGCACAGATACGCAGTATTTT,CASSLESRGTDTQYF,TRBV11-2,TRBJ2-3,-,-
TGTGCCAGCAGTTATGCAGCGGGGGGGCCTTACAATGAGCAGTTCTTC,CASSYAAGGPYNEQFF,TRBV6-5,TRBJ2-1,TRBD2,-
TGTGCCAGCTCACCAACGCTACAGGGTCCCGAGGGGGAAAAACTGTTTTTT,CASSPTLQGPEGEKLFF,TRBV18,TRBJ1-4,-,-
TGCAGCGCTACTATAGCGGCGGGGGGCTCGTCTGAAGCTTTCTTT,CSATIAAGGSSEAFF,TRBV29-1,TRBJ1-1,-,-
TGTGCCAGCAGTGTACAGGAGTCCTACGAGCAGTACTTC,CASSVQESYEQYF,TRBV6-1,TRBJ2-7,-,few
TGCGCCAGCAGCCAAGTCGTAGGGGGCAGGGATATTGAAAAACTGTTTTTT,CASSQVVGGRDIEKLFF,TRBV4-1,TRBJ1-4,TRBD1,-
TGTGCCTCTGACAGGGGGAACACTGAAGCTTTCTTT,CASDRGNTEAFF,TRBV30,TRBJ1-1,TRBD1,-
TGTGCCAGCAGTCAGACAGGCGCCTTCCAAGAGACCCAGTACTTC,CASSQTGAFQETQYF,TRBV28,TRBJ2-5,-,-
TGTGCCAGCAGCTGGAGTAACGAGCAGTACTTC,CASSWSNEQYF,TRBV7-9,TRBJ2-7,-,-
TGTGCCAGCAGCCCTAGACCCGCCGGCGGGAACACTGAAGCTTTCTTT,CASSPRPAGGNTEAFF,TRBV7-6,TRBJ1-1,-,-
TGTGCCACCAGCAGAGGACTCGCAAATCAGCCCCAGCATTTT,CATSRGLANQPQHF,TRBV15,TRBJ1-5,-,few
TGTGCCAGCAGTGAAACGGGAACAGGCAATCAGCCCCAGCATTTT,CASSETGTGNQPQHF,TRBV2,TRBJ1-5,-,-
TGTGCCAGCAACCCGGGGCTAGCGGGGGGTTTGCAGTTCTTC,CASNPGLAGGLQFF,TRBV7-6,TRBJ2-1,TRBD2,-
TGTGCCAGCTCACCACTAAAGGGGGCGACTCATGGCTACACCTTC,CASSPLKGATHGYTF,TRBV18,TRBJ1-2,TRBD1,-
TGCGCCAGCCGACAGGGGGCAAGCACCGGGGAGCTGTTTTTT,CASRQGASTGELFF,TRBV5-1,TRBJ2-2,TRBD1,-
TGTGCCAGTAGTATAGATGGAGGACCCGACGAGCAGTACTTC,CASSIDGGPDEQYF,TRBV19,TRBJ2-7,-,-
TGTGCCAGCTCACGAGAGCATTCTAACTATGGCTACACCTTC,CASSREHSNYGYTF,TRBV18,TRBJ1-2,-,-
TGTGCCAGCAGCGCCCCAGAACATACGCAGTATTTT,CASSAPEHTQYF,TRBV9,TRBJ2-3,-,-
TGTGCCAGCAGTTCCCTCACGGGGGACTTCCGCCGTACAGATACGCAGTATTTT,CASSSLTGDFRRTDTQYF,TRBV27,TRBJ2-3,-,-
TGTGCCAGCAGCGTACAGGGATATGGCTACACCTTC,CASSVQGYGYTF,TRBV9,TRBJ1-2,-,-
TGTGCCACCAGCAGAGCCTCAGATACGCAGTATTTT,CATSRASDTQYF,TRBV15,TRBJ2-3,-,-
TGTGCCAGCAGCCCAGGGGGTAACACTGAAGCTTTCTTT,CASSPGGNTEAFF,TRBV7-9,TRBJ1-1,TRBD1,-
TGCGCCAGCAGCTTGGCCGGGCTAGCGGGGACCGACTACAATGAGCAGTTCTTC,CASSLAGLAGTDYNEQFF,TRBV5-1,TRBJ2-1,TRBD2,-
TGTGCCAGCTCACCTCTCAGGGCCGTTGGCGATACGCAGTATTTT,CASSPLRAVGDTQYF,TRBV18,TRBJ2-3,-,-
TGTGCCAGCAGCAAGGACAGGTCTAATGAAAAACTGTTTTTT,CASSKDRSNEKLFF,TRBV7-9,TRBJ1-4,TRBD1,-
TGTGCCAGCAGCTCCAAACCTGGTCGGTTTACTGGAAACACCATATATTTT,CASSSKPGRFTGNTIYF,TRBV5-6,TRBJ1-3,-,-
TGTGCCAGCGCTCTCGAACAGGGCCCTAACTATGGCTACACCTTC,CASALEQGPNYGYTF,TRBV27,TRBJ1-2,-,-
TGTGCCAGCAGGGGACAGGGGAGCACTGAAGCTTTCTTT,CASRGQGSTEAFF,TRBV28,TRBJ1-1,TRBD1,-
TGTGCCAGCTCACCACCGGGTACACACGGCGGTCGGACCCAGTACTTC,CASSPPGTHGGRTQYF,TRBV18,TRBJ2-5,-,-
TGTGCCAGCAGCCCCCCCACTCGACCGGGACAGGGGCAGTTCTTC,CASSPPTRPGQGQFF,TRBV7-6,TRBJ2-1,TRBD1,-
TGCGCCAGCAGCCAAATAGCGGGAGGGCTAGATACGCAGTATTTT,CASSQIAGGLDTQYF,TRBV4-1,TRBJ2-3,TRBD2,-
TGTGCCAGCAGCTCCTTCTTGAGTCAGCCCCAGCATTTT,CASSSFLSQPQHF,TRBV11-3,TRBJ1-5,-,few
TGTGCCAGCAGTTTATCGAACAGGGGGCGAACTGAAGCTTTCTTT,CASSLSNRGRTEAFF,TRBV27,TRBJ1-1,TRBD1,-
TGTGCCAGTAAGAAATGGGGACAGGGTACGTTCGACGCGAACACCGGGGAGCTGTTTTTT,CASKKWGQGTFDANTGELFF,TRBV19,TRBJ2-2,TRBD1,-
TGTGCCAGCAGCGTCGCGGGAACGTGGAATGAGCAGTTCTTC,CASSVAGTWNEQFF,TRBV9,TRBJ2-1,-,-
TGTGCCAGCAGTTCCGGGACTAGCGGGAGGAAAAAGGTCTTC,CASSSGTSGRKKVF,TRBV7-3,TRBJ2-1,TRBD2,-
TGTGCCAGCAGCTTCCGGGGACTAGCGGGGGGGCAGGGAGAGACCCAGTACTTC,CASSFRGLAGGQGETQYF,TRBV5-4,TRBJ2-5,TRBD2,-
TGCGCCAGCAGCAGGTGGGACAGGGGAGAGACCCAGTACTTC,CASSRWDRGETQYF,TRBV5-1,TRBJ2-5,TRBD1,-
TGTGCCAGCAGTTTAATGCGGACTAGCGGGAGGGCCGGGTATTTT,CASSLMRTSGRAGYF,TRBV28,TRBJ2-3,TRBD2,-
TGTGCCAGCAGTTACAGTGGCGGTCCCGGCACAGATACGCAGTATTTT,CASSYSGGPGTDTQYF,TRBV6-5,TRBJ2-3,-,-
TGTGCCAGCAGCTTATGGCGGGGAGAGACCCAGTACTTC,CASSLWRGETQYF,TRBV7-6,TRBJ2-5,-,-
TGTGCCAGCAGCTTCGGGTTTAGCACAGATACGCAGTATTTT,CASSFGFSTDTQYF,TRBV7-9,TRBJ2-3,-,-
TGTGCCTGGAGTGTACGTCGACAGGGGTTAGCCAAAAACATTCAGTACTTC,CAWSVRRQGLAKNIQYF,TRBV30,TRBJ2-4,TRBD1,-
TGCGCCAGCAGCTCCGATGACAGGGGGTGGAACGAGCAGTACTTC,CASSSDDRGWNEQYF,TRBV5-1,TRBJ2-7,TRBD1,-
TGTGCCAGCTCACCCAGGGGCGCCCGGAGGAATGAAAAACTGTTTTTT,CASSPRGARRNEKLFF,TRBV18,TRBJ1-4,-,-